The entry below describes one TCR beta chain. Antigen specificity is unknown. V lost 5 bases, J lost 0 bases, and 8 bases stayed unmatched. The germline CDR1 and CDR2 sequences are SSHAT and FNYEAQ (reference sequence). The CDR3 loop spans 18 amino acids. The sample comes from a study of graft-versus-host responses after intestinal transplantation. Study as a whole: Recipients received multivisceral, liver-intestinal, or isolated intestinal transplants. General study results and limits: Peak circulating GvH clone levels tracked with early post-transplant HvG declines.

Generated by immunoSEQ multiplex PCR, the TCRdb table keeps only in-frame clones and is missing some. This sample carries tens of thousands of clones, 80% to 95% of them seen once, and the ten largest clones take around 0.33%. The sequence came from a human donor who received an intestinal transplant. Specimen: unstimulated CD4+ T cells sorted from spleen or lymph node cells, collected before intestinal transplant. This chain uses TRBV7-7 with TRBJ2-1; TRBD2 aligns across 12 bases. As DNA, the CDR3 is TGTGCCAGCAGCCGACTAGCGGGGGTGACGAGCTCCTACAATGAGCAGTTCTTC. Translating it yields CASSRLAGVTSSYNEQFF.